These 17 T cell receptor beta chains were sequenced from one sample in a study of vaccination and CD4 T cells after COVID-19. Specified treatment: roughly 10-day PBMC culture with coronavirus spike peptide pools or control peptides (ViraFEST assay). These TCRs are of unknown antigen specificity. Cultured CD4+ T-cell DNA underwent Oncomine TCR Beta short-read sequencing. TCRdb redid the calling of the PCR reads with MiXCR, one entry per CDR3 protein. The table lists 9,000 to 13,000 distinct CDR3 sequences, around 77% of them singletons. Sequencing input: CD4+ T cells from blood, cultured in vitro. These receptor sequences come from a human donor who had recovered from COVID-19.

The gene calls are TRBV20-1 and TRBJ2-7; TRBD1 agrees at 7 bases. Trimming at V came to 8 bases and at J to 2 bases, leaving 12 bases not matched to a gene. Germline CDR1 and CDR2: DFQATT and SNEGSKA (reference sequence). The CDR3 contains 14 residues. CDR3 in amino acids: CSFYETGKAYEQYF. CDR3 DNA sequence: TGCAGTTTCTATGAGACAGGGAAGGCCTACGAGCAGTACTTC.

This sequence joins TRBV20-1 and TRBJ1-2, with D hard to call. Germline loops: CDR1 DFQATT, CDR2 SNEGSKA (reference sequence). The CDR3 is made up of 12 amino acids. V was cut by 5 bases and J by 8 bases, with 15 bases left in between. This CDR3 is CSAVSHLGGYTF. The CDR3 nucleotides read TGCAGTGCTGTAAGCCATTTAGGGGGCTACACCTTC.

The chain employs TRBV7-9 and TRBJ1-6; TRBD1 might be the D (5 bases). Germline V gene data show CDR1 as SEHNR and CDR2 as FQNEAQ (reference sequence). Deletions cut 3 bases from V and 8 bases from J, with 8 bases between. There are 13 residues in the CDR3. The CDR3 reads CASSLTEDSPLHF. For the CDR3, the DNA is TGTGCCAGCAGCTTGACAGAAGATTCACCCCTCCACTTT. Supplemented by reference TRBV7-9 and TRBJ1-6, the full variable domain reads DTGVSQNPRHKITKRGQNVTFRCDPISEHNRLYWYRQTLGQGPEFLTYFQNEAQLEKSRLLSDRFSAERPKGSFSTLEIQRTEQGDSAMYLCASSLTEDSPLHFGNGTRLTVT.

The gene calls are TRBV6-1 and TRBJ2-7; the D is unclear. The V end lost 10 bases, the J end lost 4 bases, and 5 bases lay between the germline ends. CDR1 is MNHNS and CDR2 is SASEGT in the germline V gene. CDR3 length equals 9 residues. The CDR3 region is CATGYEQYF. Here the CDR3 DNA reads TGTGCCACGGGTTACGAGCAGTACTTC.

The chain couples TRBV7-2 to TRBJ2-3, with 7 bases lining up with TRBD2. CDR1 is SGHTA and CDR2 is FQGNSA in the germline V gene. The CDR3 runs to 17 residues. V gave up 3 bases and J gave up 7 bases; unmatched junction bases: 16. CDR3 DNA: TGTGCCAGCAGCTTCTCATGGGGTGGGAGGGCCAATCATACGCAGTATTTT. Protein sequence: CASSFSWGGRANHTQYF.

The CDR3 sequence is CASSPDNQPQHF. CDR3 coding DNA: TGTGCCAGCAGCCCCGACAATCAGCCCCAGCATTTT. This rearrangement joins TRBV7-2 to TRBJ1-5; D gene uncertain. The V end was cut by 5 bases, the J end by 3 bases, with 5 bases between. Germline CDR1 reads SGHTA; CDR2 reads FQGNSA. The CDR3 contains 12 residues.

On this clonotype: The germline gene is not matched at one end of the junction; a read error may be the cause. The J gene is TRBJ2-2, the V gene TRBV12-3 or TRBV12-4; 8 bases agree with TRBD2. This CDR3 has 17 residues. This CDR3 reads CASILTSGTANTGELFF. As DNA, the CDR3 is TGTGCCAGCATTTTAACTAGCGGTACAGCGAACACCGGGGAGCTGTTTTTT.

V gene TRBV6-2 or TRBV6-3 combines with J gene TRBJ2-3; no clear D. The CDR3 runs 17 residues. V gave up 0 bases and J gave up 2 bases, with 15 bases separating them. The germline gives CDR1 MNHEY, CDR2 SVGEGT. The CDR3 is CASSYSTAATNTDTQYF. As DNA, the CDR3 is TGTGCCAGCAGTTACTCGACCGCTGCAACAAACACAGATACGCAGTATTTT.

CDR3 sequence: CASSVSWEPQHF. The CDR3, as DNA: TGTGCCAGCAGCGTATCTTGGGAGCCCCAGCATTTT. The chain is built from TRBV9 and TRBJ1-5; D remains unclear. Per germline, CDR1 SGDLS and CDR2 YYNGEE. CDR3 length equals 12 residues. V lost 1 base, J lost 8 bases, and 7 bases lay in between.

The V gene is TRBV11-3, the J gene TRBJ2-5; no clear D. Trimming removed 5 bases from V and 2 bases from J, with 15 bases in between. This CDR3 is built from 15 residues. Germline assignment: CDR1 SGHNT and CDR2 YENEEA. The DNA of the CDR3 is TGTGCCAGCAGCCCAGGAAGGGTCAGTCAAGAGACCCAGTACTTC. Its translation: CASSPGRVSQETQYF. Together with reference TRBV11-3 and TRBJ2-5, the CDR3 gives the full variable domain: EAGVVQSPRYKIIEKKQPVAFWCNPISGHNTLYWYLQNLGQGPELLIRYENEEAVDDSQLPKDRFSAERLKGVDSTLKIQPAELGDSAVYLCASSPGRVSQETQYFGPGTRLLVL.

The rearrangement links TRBV25-1 to TRBJ1-6, with TRBD1 identical over 7 bases. V lost 2 bases, J lost 9 bases, and 4 bases stayed unmatched. The CDR3 consists of 14 residues. Germline CDR1 is MGHDK and CDR2 is SYGVNS. DNA for the CDR3: TGTGCCAGCAGTGAACAGGGGGAGGGTTCACCCCTCCACTTT. Protein product: CASSEQGEGSPLHF.

This clonotype showed up just once. The genes are TRBV7-9 and TRBJ2-3; unclear D gene. The germline V gene encodes CDR1 SEHNR and CDR2 FQNEAQ (reference sequence). The ends were cut back, 6 bases at V and 5 bases at J, with 15 bases in the middle. The length of the CDR3 is 14 residues. The DNA for the CDR3 is TGTGCCAGCAGGTCCCCGTTTGGGGAAGATACGCAGTATTTT. Encoded protein: CASRSPFGEDTQYF. The full variable domain, rest sourced from reference TRBV7-9 and TRBJ2-3, is DTGVSQNPRHKITKRGQNVTFRCDPISEHNRLYWYRQTLGQGPEFLTYFQNEAQLEKSRLLSDRFSAERPKGSFSTLEIQRTEQGDSAMYLCASRSPFGEDTQYFGPGTRLTVL.

This rearrangement joins TRBV20-1 to TRBJ2-7; TRBD1 is a possible D gene (6 bases). There are 15 residues in the CDR3. From germline, CDR1 is DFQATT and CDR2 SNEGSKA (reference sequence). V was cut by 0 bases and J by 4 bases, with 16 bases left in between. The CDR3 loop is CSARDGSGQKYEQYF. The CDR3, as DNA: TGCAGTGCTAGAGATGGAAGCGGACAGAAGTACGAGCAGTACTTC.

This clonotype has only a few counts. The V and J genes are TRBV7-2 and TRBJ2-7; 7 bases line up with TRBD1. J gave up 2 bases and V 2 bases, and 9 bases lay outside the gene matches. Germline assignment: CDR1 SGHTA and CDR2 FQGNSA. The CDR3 has 16 amino acids. The CDR3 DNA sequence: TGTGCCAGCAGCTTAAGAGGCGGTCAGGGGGCCTACGAGCAGTACTTC. Translation: CASSLRGGQGAYEQYF.

CDR3 residues: CASSPGTGGMETQYF. CDR3 DNA sequence: TGTGCCAGCAGCCCCGGGACAGGGGGTATGGAGACCCAGTACTTC. This rearrangement joins TRBV7-2 to TRBJ2-4; 11 bases fit TRBD1. TRBJ2-5 explains the end of the DNA better; the J call may be wrong. CDR3 length: 15 amino acids. Germline CDR1 SGHTA, CDR2 FQGNSA.

The V and J genes are TRBV20-1 and TRBJ1-1; 9 bases line up with TRBD1. The germline gives CDR1 DFQATT, CDR2 SNEGSKA (reference sequence). J lost 0 bases, V lost 6 bases, and 2 bases had no gene match. The CDR3 extends over 13 amino acids. The CDR3 is CSAGQGMNTEAFF. In DNA, the CDR3 is TGCAGTGCCGGACAGGGGATGAACACTGAAGCTTTCTTT.

The genes are TRBV19 and TRBJ1-2; D is undetermined. The CDR3 spans 14 residues. Per germline, CDR1 LNHDA and CDR2 SQIVND (reference sequence). V was clipped by 7 bases and J by 2 bases, with 14 bases between them. The CDR3 loop reads CASTPGTGNYGYTF. In DNA form, the CDR3 reads TGTGCCAGTACCCCGGGCACGGGGAACTATGGCTACACCTTC. Full variable domain (outside the CDR3, taken from reference TRBV19 and TRBJ1-2): DGGITQSPKYLFRKEGQNVTLSCEQNLNHDAMYWYRQDPGQGLRLIYYSQIVNDFQKGDIAEGYSVSREKKESFPLTVTSAQKNPTAFYLCASTPGTGNYGYTFGSGTRLTVV.